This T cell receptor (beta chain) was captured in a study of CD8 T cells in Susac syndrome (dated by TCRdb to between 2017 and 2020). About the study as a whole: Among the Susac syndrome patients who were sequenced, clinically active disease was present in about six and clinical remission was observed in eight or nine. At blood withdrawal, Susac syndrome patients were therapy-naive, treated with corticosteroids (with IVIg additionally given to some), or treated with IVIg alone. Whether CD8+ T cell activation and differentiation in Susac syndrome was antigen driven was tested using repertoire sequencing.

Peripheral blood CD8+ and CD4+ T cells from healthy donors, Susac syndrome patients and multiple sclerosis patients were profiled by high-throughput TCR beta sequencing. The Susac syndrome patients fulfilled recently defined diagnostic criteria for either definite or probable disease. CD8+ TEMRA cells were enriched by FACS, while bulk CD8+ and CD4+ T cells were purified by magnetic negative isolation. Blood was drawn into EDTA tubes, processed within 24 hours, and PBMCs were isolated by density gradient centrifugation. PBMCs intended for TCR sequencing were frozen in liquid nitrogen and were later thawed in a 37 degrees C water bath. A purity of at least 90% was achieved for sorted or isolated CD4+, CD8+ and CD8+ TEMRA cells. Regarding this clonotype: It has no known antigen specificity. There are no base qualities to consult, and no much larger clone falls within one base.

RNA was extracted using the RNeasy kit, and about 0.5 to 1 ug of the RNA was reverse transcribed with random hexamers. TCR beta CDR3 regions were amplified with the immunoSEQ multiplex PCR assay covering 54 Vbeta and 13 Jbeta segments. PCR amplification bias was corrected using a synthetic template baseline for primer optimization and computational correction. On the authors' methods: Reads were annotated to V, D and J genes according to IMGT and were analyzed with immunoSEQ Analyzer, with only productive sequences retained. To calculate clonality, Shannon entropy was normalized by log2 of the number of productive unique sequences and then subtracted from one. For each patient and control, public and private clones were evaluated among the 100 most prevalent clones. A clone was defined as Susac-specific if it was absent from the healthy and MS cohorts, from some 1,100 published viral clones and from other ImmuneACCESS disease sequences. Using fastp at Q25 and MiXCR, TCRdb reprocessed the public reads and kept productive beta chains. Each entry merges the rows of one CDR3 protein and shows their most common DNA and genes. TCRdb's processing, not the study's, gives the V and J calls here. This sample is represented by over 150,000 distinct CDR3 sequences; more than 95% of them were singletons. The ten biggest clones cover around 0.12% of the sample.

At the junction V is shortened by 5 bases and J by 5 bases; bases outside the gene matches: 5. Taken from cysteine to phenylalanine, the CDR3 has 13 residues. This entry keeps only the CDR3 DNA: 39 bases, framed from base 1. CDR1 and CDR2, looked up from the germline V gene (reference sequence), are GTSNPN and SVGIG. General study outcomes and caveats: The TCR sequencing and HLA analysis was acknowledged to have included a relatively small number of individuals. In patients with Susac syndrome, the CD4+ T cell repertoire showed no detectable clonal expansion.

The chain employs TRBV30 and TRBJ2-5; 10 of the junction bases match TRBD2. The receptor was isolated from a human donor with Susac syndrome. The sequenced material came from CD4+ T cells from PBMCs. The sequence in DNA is TGTGCCTGGTCAAGCGGGAGGGCGGAGACCCAGTACTTC. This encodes CAWSSGRAETQYF.